This T cell receptor beta chain was captured in a study of shared clonotypes between healthy human individuals. The study, taken as a whole, reports: Deeper or shallower sequencing was expected to change how clonotypes are shared among donors.

In the naive CD8 group, cells lacked CD45RO and were positively selected for CCR7, so terminally differentiated effector memory CD45RA+ cells were left out. The assay was immunoSEQ multiplex PCR, and TCRdb's table has in-frame clones only and misses some. The table shows a few hundred thousand clones, with just under 97% occurring only once. CDR1 and CDR2 from the germline V gene are MDHEN and SYDVKM. Trimming shortened V by 3 bases and J by 2 bases, and 17 bases separated the two germline ends. CDR3 length: 16 amino acids. This clone is a singleton in its sample. Its antigen is not identified. This rearrangement joins TRBV28 to TRBJ2-7; tentatively, D is TRBD1 or TRBD2 (5 bases each). This TCR derives from a woman in her twenties or thirties in good health. Sequenced sample: naive CD8+ T cells sorted from blood. This chain's CDR3 is CASSLPFRDGTYEQYF. DNA of the CDR3: TGTGCCAGCAGTTTGCCTTTTCGGGACGGAACCTACGAGCAGTACTTC.